This T cell receptor (beta chain) was recovered during a study of shared clonotypes between healthy human individuals. Study-level information: Each donor contributed plates that comprised three CD4 naive, three CD4 memory, two CD8 naive and one CD8 memory.

Germline values: CDR1 KGHSH, CDR2 LQKENI. This CDR3 has 14 residues. The V and J ends lost 3 bases and 3 bases, in that order; junction bases with no gene match: 2. Only in-frame clones appear in the TCRdb table, and some are missing; sequencing was by immunoSEQ multiplex PCR. The table shows 2,500,000 or so clones, with under 95% occurring only once. This clone appeared once. In the same sample, other DNA sequences code for this CDR3. The sequence came from a young man in good health. Some clones in this sample may be carry-over from other donors' samples. Sequenced sample: naive CD4+ T cells from PBMCs. Specified subset: CD45RA+ positively selected. This chain uses TRBV18 with TRBJ1-3, with TRBD1 identical over 7 bases. CDR3 loop: CASSPGTDGNTIYF. Written as DNA, the CDR3 is TGTGCCAGCTCACCCGGGACAGATGGAAACACCATATATTTT. Full variable domain (outside the CDR3, taken from reference TRBV18 and TRBJ1-3): NAGVMQNPRHLVRRRGQEARLRCSPMKGHSHVYWYRQLPEEGLKFMVYLQKENIIDESGMPKERFSAEFPKEGPSILRIQQVVRGDSAAYFCASSPGTDGNTIYFGEGSWLTVV.